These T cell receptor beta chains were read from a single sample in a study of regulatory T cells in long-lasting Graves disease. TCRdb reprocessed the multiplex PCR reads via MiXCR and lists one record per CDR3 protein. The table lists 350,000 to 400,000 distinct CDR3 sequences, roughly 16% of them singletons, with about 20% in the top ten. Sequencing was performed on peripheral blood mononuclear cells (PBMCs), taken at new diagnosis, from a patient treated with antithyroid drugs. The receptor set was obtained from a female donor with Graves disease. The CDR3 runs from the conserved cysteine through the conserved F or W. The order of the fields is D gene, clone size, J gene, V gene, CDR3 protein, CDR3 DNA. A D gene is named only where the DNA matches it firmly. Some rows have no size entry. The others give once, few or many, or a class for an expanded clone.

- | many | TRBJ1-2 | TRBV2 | CATETAWGYTF | TGTGCCACCGAGACAGCCTGGGGCTACACCTTC
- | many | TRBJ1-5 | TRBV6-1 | CASSGQGKSQPQHF | TGTGCCAGCTCGGGTCAGGGGAAGAGTCAGCCCCAGCATTTT
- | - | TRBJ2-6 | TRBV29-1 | CSVRGAGGANVLTF | TGCAGCGTCCGAGGAGCAGGCGGGGCCAACGTCCTGACTTTC
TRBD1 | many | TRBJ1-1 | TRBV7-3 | CASSVQGAPNTEAFF | TGTGCCAGCAGCGTACAGGGGGCTCCGAACACTGAAGCTTTCTTT
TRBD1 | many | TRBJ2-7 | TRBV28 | CASSLGTGAYEQYF | TGTGCCAGCAGCTTAGGGACAGGGGCCTACGAGCAGTACTTC
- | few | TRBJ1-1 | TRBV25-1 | CASTPRGRAEAFF | TGTGCCAGCACCCCCCGGGGGAGGGCTGAAGCTTTCTTT
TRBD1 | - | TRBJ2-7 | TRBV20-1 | CSARRDRGSHEQYF | TGCAGTGCTAGGCGCGACAGGGGCTCACACGAGCAGTACTTC
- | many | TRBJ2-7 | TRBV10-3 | CAISESGPVAEQYF | TGTGCCATCAGTGAGTCCGGGCCGGTGGCCGAGCAGTACTTC
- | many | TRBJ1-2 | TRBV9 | CASSVGFGGLNTF | TGTGCCAGCAGCGTCGGGTTTGGGGGACTCAACACCTTC
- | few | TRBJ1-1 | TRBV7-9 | CASSLGGTLHTEAFF | TGTGCCAGCAGCTTAGGGGGTACACTACACACTGAAGCTTTCTTT
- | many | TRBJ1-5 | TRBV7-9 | CASSSDQSNQPQHF | TGTGCCAGCAGCTCCGACCAGAGCAATCAGCCCCAGCATTTT
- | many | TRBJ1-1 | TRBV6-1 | CASSRQSLNTEAFF | TGTGCCAGCAGTCGACAGAGTCTGAACACTGAAGCTTTCTTT
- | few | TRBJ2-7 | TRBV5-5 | CASSFCGFYEQYF | TGTGCCAGCAGCTTCTGTGGTTTCTACGAGCAGTACTTC
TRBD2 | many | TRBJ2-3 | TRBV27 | CASSLRAGGEGVTDTQYF | TGTGCCAGCAGTTTAAGGGCCGGCGGGGAGGGTGTAACAGATACGCAGTATTTT
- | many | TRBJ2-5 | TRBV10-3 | CAISELETQYF | TGTGCCATCAGTGAGCTCGAGACCCAGTACTTC
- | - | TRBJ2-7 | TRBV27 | CASSLSARGSYEQYF | TGTGCCAGCAGTTTATCTGCCAGGGGCTCCTACGAGCAGTACTTC
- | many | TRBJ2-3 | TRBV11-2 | CASSSGGITDTQYF | TGTGCCAGCAGCTCCGGGGGTATCACAGATACGCAGTATTTT
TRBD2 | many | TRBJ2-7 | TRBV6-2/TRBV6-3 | CASSYPIAGNYEQYF | TGTGCCAGCAGTTACCCCATAGCGGGAAACTACGAGCAGTACTTC
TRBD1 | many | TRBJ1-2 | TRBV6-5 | CASSYRGTGNLWGYTF | TGTGCCAGCAGTTACAGGGGGACAGGGAACCTGTGGGGCTACACCTTC
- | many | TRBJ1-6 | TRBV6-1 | CASSARRGYSPLHF | TGTGCCAGCAGTGCGCGCAGGGGTTATTCACCCCTCCACTTT
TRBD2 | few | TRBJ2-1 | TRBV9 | CASTPGSGGPGFF | TGTGCCAGCACCCCCGGTAGCGGGGGGCCGGGGTTCTTC
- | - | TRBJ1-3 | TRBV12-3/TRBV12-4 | CASSPTGDSGNTIYF | TGTGCCAGCAGTCCGACAGGAGACTCTGGAAACACCATATATTTT
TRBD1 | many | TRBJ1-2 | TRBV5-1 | CASSSYTFITPGQGNYGYTF | TGCGCCAGCAGCTCATATACGTTCATAACACCGGGACAGGGCAACTATGGCTACACCTTC
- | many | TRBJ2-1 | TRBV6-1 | CASMGGGAYNEQFF | TGTGCCAGCATGGGAGGGGGCGCCTACAATGAGCAGTTCTTC
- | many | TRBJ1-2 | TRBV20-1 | CSARDPPRDMDGYTF | TGCAGTGCTAGAGATCCGCCCAGGGATATGGATGGCTACACCTTC
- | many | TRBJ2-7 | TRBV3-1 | CASSQEGGWKSSYEQYF | TGTGCCAGCAGCCAAGAAGGTGGGTGGAAGAGCTCCTACGAGCAGTACTTC
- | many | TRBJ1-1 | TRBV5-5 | CASSFRTENTEAFF | TGTGCCAGCAGCTTCAGGACGGAGAACACTGAAGCTTTCTTT
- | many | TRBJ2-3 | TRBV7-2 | CASSRDSHQTADTQYF | TGTGCCAGCAGCCGAGACAGCCACCAGACTGCAGATACGCAGTATTTT
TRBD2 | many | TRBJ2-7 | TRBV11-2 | CASSLGLAEVGSYEQYF | TGTGCCAGCAGCCTAGGACTAGCGGAGGTCGGCTCCTACGAGCAGTACTTC
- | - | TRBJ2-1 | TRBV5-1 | CASSGGTAYNEQFF | TGCGCCAGCAGCGGAGGGACGGCCTACAATGAGCAGTTCTTC
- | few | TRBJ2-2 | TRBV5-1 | CASTQWGRGPGELFF | TGCGCCAGCACCCAGTGGGGCAGAGGTCCCGGGGAGCTGTTTTTT
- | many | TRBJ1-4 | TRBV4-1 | CASSQDRGVGNEKLFF | TGCGCCAGCAGCCAAGATAGGGGCGTGGGTAATGAAAAACTGTTTTTT
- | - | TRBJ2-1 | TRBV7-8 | CASRRGGLSYNEQFF | TGTGCCAGCAGAAGGGGGGGACTATCCTACAATGAGCAGTTCTTC
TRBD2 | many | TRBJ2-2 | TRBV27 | CASSPQTSRELFF | TGTGCCAGCAGTCCCCAGACTAGCAGGGAGCTGTTTTTT
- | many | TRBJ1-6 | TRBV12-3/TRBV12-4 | CASSPQGGVVNSPLHF | TGTGCCAGCAGTCCACAGGGAGGGGTAGTAAATTCACCCCTCCACTTT
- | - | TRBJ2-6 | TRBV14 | CASSQKMGAAGANVPTF | TGTGCCAGCAGCCAGAAAATGGGGGCGGCTGGGGCCAACGTCCCGACTTTC
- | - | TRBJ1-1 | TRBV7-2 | CASSPPPNEAFF | TGTGCCAGCAGCCCCCCTCCTAATGAAGCTTTCTTT
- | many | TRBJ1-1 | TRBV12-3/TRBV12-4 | CASSFEISDSLKNTEAFF | TGTGCCAGCAGTTTTGAGATTAGCGACAGTCTCAAGAACACTGAAGCTTTCTTT
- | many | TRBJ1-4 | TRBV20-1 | CSAHSTFLGAEKLFF | TGCAGTGCTCATAGCACCTTCCTCGGAGCGGAAAAACTGTTTTTT